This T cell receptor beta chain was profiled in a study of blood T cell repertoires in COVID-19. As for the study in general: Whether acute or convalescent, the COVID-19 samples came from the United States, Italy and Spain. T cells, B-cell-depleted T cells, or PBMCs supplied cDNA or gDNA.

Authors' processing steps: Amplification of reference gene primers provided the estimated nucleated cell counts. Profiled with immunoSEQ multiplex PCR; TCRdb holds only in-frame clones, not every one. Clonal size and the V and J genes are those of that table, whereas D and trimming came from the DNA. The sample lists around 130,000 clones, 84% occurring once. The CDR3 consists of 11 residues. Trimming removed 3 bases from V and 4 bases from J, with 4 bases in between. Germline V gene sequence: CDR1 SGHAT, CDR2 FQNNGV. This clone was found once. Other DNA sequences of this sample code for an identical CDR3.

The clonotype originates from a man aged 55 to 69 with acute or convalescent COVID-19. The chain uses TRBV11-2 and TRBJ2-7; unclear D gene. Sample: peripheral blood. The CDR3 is CASSLLYEQYF. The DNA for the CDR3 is TGTGCCAGCAGCTTGCTATACGAGCAGTACTTC.